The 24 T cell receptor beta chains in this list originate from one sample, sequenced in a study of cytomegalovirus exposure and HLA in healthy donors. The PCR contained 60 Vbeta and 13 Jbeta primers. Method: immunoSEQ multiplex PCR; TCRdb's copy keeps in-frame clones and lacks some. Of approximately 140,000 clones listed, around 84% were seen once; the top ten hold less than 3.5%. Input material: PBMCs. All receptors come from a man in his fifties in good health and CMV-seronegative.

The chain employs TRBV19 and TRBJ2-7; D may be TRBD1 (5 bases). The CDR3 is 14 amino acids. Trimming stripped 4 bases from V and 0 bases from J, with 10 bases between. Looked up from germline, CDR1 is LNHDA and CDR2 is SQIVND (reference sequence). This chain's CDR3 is CASSSTGASYEQYF. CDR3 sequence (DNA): TGTGCCAGTAGTAGTACTGGGGCCTCCTACGAGCAGTACTTC.

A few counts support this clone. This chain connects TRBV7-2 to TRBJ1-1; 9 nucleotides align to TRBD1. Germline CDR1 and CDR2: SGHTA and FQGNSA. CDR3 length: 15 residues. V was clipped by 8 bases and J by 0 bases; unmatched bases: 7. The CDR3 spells CASRRGQGLNTEAFF. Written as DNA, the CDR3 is TGTGCCAGCCGAAGGGGACAGGGACTGAACACTGAAGCTTTCTTT.

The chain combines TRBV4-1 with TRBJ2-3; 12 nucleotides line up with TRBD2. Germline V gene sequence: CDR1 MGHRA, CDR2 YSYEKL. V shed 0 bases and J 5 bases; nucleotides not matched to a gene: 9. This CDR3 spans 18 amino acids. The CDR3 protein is CASSQELPLGLAGDTQYF. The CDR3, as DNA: TGCGCCAGCAGCCAAGAGCTTCCCTTGGGACTAGCGGGAGATACGCAGTATTTT.

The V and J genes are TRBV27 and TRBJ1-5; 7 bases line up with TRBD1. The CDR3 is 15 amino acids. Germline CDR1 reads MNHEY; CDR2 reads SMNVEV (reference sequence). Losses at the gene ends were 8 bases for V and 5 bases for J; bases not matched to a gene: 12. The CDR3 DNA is TGTGCCAGCGGAAGGCCGGGACAGCTTCATCAGCCCCAGCATTTT. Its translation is CASGRPGQLHQPQHF.

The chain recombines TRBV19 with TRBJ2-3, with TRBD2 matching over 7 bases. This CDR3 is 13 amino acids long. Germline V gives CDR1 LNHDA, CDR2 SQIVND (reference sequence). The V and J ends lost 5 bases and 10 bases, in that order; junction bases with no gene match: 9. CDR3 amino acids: CASSSQSGLSQYF. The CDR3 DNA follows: TGTGCCAGTAGTTCCCAGTCGGGACTATCGCAGTATTTT.

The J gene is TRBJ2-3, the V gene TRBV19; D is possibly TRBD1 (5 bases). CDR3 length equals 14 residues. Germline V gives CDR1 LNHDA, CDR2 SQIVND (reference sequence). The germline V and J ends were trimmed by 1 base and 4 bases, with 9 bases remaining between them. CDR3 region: CASSIVQGPDTQYF. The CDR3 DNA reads TGTGCCAGTAGTATAGTCCAGGGCCCAGATACGCAGTATTTT.

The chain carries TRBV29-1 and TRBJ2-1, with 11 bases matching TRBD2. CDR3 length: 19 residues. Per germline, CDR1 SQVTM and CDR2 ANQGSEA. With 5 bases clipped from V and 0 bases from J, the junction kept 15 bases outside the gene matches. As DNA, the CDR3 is TGCAGCGTTTCTAGCGGGGGGTCTTTCCCCGACGGCTCCTACAATGAGCAGTTCTTC. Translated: CSVSSGGSFPDGSYNEQFF.

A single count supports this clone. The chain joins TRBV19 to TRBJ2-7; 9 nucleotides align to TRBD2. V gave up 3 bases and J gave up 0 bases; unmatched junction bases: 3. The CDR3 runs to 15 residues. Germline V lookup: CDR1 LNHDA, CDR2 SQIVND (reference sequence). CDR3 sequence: CASSILAGVSYEQYF. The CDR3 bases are TGTGCCAGTAGTATTTTAGCGGGGGTCTCCTACGAGCAGTACTTC.

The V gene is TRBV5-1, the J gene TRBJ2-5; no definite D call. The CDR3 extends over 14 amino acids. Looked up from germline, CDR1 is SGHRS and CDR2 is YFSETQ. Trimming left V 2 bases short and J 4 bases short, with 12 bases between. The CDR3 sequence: CASSLGVAGETQYF. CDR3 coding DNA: TGCGCCAGCAGCTTAGGAGTAGCCGGAGAGACCCAGTACTTC.

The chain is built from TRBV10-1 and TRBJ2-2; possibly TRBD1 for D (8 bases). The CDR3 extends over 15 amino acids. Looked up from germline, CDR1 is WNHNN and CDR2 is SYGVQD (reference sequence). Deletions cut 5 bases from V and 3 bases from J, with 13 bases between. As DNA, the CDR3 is TGCGCCAGCAGTACAACAGGGGGGGACACCGGGGAGCTGTTTTTT. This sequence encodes CASSTTGGDTGELFF.

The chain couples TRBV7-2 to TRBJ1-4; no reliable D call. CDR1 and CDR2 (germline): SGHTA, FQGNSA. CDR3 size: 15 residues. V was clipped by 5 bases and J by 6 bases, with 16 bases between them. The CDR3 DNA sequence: TGTGCCAGCAGCCCGGCTGGGGAGGCGGATGAAAAACTGTTTTTT. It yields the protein CASSPAGEADEKLFF. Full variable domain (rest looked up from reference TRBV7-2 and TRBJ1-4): GAGVSQSPSNKVTEKGKDVELRCDPISGHTALYWYRQSLGQGLEFLIYFQGNSAPDKSGLPSDRFSAERTGGSVSTLTIQRTQQEDSAVYLCASSPAGEADEKLFFGSGTQLSVL.

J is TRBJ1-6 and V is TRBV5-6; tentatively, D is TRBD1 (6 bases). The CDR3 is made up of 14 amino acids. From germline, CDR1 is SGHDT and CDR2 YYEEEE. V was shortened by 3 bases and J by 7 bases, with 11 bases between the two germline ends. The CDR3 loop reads CASSWNRDNSPLHF. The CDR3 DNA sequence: TGTGCCAGCAGCTGGAACAGGGACAATTCACCCCTCCACTTT.

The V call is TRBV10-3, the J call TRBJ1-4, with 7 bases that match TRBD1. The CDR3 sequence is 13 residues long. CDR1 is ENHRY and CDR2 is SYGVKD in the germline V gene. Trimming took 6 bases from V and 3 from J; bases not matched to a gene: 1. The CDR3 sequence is CAISGTANEKLFF. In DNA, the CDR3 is TGTGCCATCAGCGGGACAGCTAATGAAAAACTGTTTTTT.

CDR3 residues: CASSSEPGQGNEQYF. CDR3 nucleotides: TGTGCCAGCAGTTCCGAACCGGGACAGGGAAACGAGCAGTACTTC. The gene calls are TRBV27 and TRBJ2-7; 9 positions match TRBD1. The V segment lost 4 bases and the J segment 5 bases; nucleotides outside the gene matches: 9. This CDR3 is 15 amino acids long. Per germline, CDR1 MNHEY and CDR2 SMNVEV (reference sequence).

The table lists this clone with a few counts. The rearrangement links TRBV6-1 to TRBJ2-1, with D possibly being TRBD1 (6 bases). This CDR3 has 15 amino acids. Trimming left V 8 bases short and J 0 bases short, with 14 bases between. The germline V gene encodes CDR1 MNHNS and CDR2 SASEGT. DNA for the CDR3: TGTGCCAGCGGAACAGGGATCTCCTCCTACAATGAGCAGTTCTTC. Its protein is CASGTGISSYNEQFF.

CDR3 residues: CASSTGRSYEQYF. The CDR3 DNA is TGTGCCAGTAGTACAGGGCGCTCCTACGAGCAGTACTTC. The chain is built from TRBV19 and TRBJ2-7; possible D gene TRBD1, 5 bases. This CDR3 has 13 amino acids. The germline V gene has CDR1 LNHDA and CDR2 SQIVND (reference sequence). The V and J ends lost 4 bases and 0 bases respectively, with 7 bases between them. Combining the CDR3 with reference TRBV19 and TRBJ2-7 gives the whole variable domain DGGITQSPKYLFRKEGQNVTLSCEQNLNHDAMYWYRQDPGQGLRLIYYSQIVNDFQKGDIAEGYSVSREKKESFPLTVTSAQKNPTAFYLCASSTGRSYEQYFGPGTRLTVT.

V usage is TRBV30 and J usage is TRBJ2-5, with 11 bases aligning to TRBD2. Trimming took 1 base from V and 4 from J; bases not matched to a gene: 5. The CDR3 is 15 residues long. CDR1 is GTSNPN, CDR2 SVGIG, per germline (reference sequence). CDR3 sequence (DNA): TGTGCCTGGAGTGGCGGCCTAGCGGGGGGAGAGACCCAGTACTTC. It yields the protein CAWSGGLAGGETQYF. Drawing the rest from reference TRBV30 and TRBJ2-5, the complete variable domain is SQTIHQWPATLVQPVGSPLSLECTVEGTSNPNLYWYRQAAGRGLQLLFYSVGIGQISSEVPQNLSASRPQDRQFILSSKKLLLSDSGFYLCAWSGGLAGGETQYFGPGTRLLVL.

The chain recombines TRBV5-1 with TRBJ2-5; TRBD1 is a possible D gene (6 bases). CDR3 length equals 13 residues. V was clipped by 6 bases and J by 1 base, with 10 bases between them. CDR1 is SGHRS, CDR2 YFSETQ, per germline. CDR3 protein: CASTLTGQETQYF. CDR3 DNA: TGCGCCAGCACCCTGACAGGCCAAGAGACCCAGTACTTC.

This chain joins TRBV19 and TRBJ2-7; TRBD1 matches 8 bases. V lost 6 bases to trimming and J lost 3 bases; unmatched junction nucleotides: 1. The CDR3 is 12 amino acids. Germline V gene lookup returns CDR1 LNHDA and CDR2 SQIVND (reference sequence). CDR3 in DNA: TGTGCCAGTAGAGACAGGGGCTACGAGCAGTACTTC. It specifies CASRDRGYEQYF.

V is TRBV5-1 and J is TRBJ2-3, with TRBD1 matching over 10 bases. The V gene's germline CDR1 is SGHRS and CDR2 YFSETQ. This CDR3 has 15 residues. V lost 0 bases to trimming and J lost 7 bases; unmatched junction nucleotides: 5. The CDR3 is CASSLVGTGAYTQYF. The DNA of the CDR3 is TGCGCCAGCAGCTTGGTGGGGACAGGGGCCTATACGCAGTATTTT. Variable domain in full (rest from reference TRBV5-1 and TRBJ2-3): KAGVTQTPRYLIKTRGQQVTLSCSPISGHRSVSWYQQTPGQGLQFLFEYFSETQRNKGNFPGRFSGRQFSNSRSEMNVSTLELGDSALYLCASSLVGTGAYTQYFGPGTRLTVL.

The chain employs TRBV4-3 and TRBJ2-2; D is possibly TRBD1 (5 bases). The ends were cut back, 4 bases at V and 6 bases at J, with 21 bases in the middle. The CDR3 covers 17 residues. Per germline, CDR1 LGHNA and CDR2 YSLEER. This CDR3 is CASSPLRSGGAPGELFF. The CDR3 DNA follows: TGCGCCAGCAGCCCCCTGAGGTCCGGTGGGGCCCCCGGGGAGCTGTTTTTT.

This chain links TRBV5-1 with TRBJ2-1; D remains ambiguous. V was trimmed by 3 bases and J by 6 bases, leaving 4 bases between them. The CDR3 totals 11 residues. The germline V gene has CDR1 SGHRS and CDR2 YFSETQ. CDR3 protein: CASSWANEQFF. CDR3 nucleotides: TGCGCCAGCAGCTGGGCCAATGAGCAGTTCTTC.

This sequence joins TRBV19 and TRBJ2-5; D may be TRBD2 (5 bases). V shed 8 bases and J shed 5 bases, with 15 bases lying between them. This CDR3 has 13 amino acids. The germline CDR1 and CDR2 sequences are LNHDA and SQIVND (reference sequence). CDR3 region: CASGRRDYETQYF. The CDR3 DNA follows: TGTGCCAGTGGGCGCCGGGATTACGAGACCCAGTACTTC.

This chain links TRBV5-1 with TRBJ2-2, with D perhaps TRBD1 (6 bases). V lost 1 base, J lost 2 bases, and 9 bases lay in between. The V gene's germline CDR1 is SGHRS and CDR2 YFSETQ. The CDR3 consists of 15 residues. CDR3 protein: CASSLYRENTGELFF. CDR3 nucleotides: TGCGCCAGCAGCTTGTACAGGGAAAACACCGGGGAGCTGTTTTTT.